The 13 T cell receptor beta chains below come from one sample, sequenced in a study of tissue T cells after allogeneic stem cell transplantation (dated by TCRdb to 2021 to 2024). The library was produced with the immunoSEQ multiplex PCR assay. Not all clones reach the TCRdb copy of this immuneACCESS table, which keeps in-frame sequences only. Checked studies attribute under half of the gap to unresolved V genes and leave the rest unexplained. Counted in this sample were 7,000 to 8,000 clones; around 34% of them appeared once. The ten largest clones take up around 3.3% of the sample. The label giving this sample's time point can be read as: mouse harvest day 14 after allogeneic transplant. Mouse grafts combined 10^7 T-cell-depleted bone marrow cells with 10^6 splenic CD5+ T cells, given via tail vein injection. The sequenced sample consisted of skin. These receptors were taken from a female BALB/c mouse given C57BL/6 T cells with graft-versus-host disease after an allogeneic hematopoietic cell transplant.

As to this clone: The gene names given are mouse names. The CDR3 end falls 1 residue outside the read, so it is completed with the germline J gene. V and J are TRBV4 and TRBJ2-5; 8 nucleotides match TRBD2. The J segment lost 8 bases and the V segment lost 3 bases, leaving 7 bases of the junction unmatched. The CDR3 has 14 residues. CDR1 is LGHDT and CDR2 is YNNKQL in the germline V gene (reference sequence). The covered CDR3 bases are TGTGCCAGCAGCTATGGGGGGGGCGCGGCCACCCAGTAC. Protein: CASSYGGGAATQY. The whole CDR3 sequence reads CASSYGGGAATQYF.

This clone was seen more than once but under ten times. Gene names follow the mouse nomenclature. The read ends 1 residue early relative to the CDR3; the germline J gene fills the gap. The J gene is TRBJ2-1, the V gene TRBV13-3; possible D gene TRBD2, 6 bases. Germline CDR1 is NNHDY and CDR2 is SYVADS. This CDR3 has 13 residues. Trimming removed 5 bases from V and 1 base from J, with 7 bases in between. The CDR3 is CASSGGNYAEQFF. CDR3 bases read: TGTGCCAGCAGCGGGGGGAACTATGCTGAGCAGTTC.

To note about this clone: One junction end does not reproduce the germline sequence, and a read error may be involved. Here the gene names and germline are mouse. The sequenced fragment ends 1 residue before the CDR3 boundary, so the rest is inferred from the germline J gene. This sequence joins TRBV13-2 and TRBJ2-2; D assignment may be TRBD1 or TRBD2 (6 bases each). This CDR3 spans 15 amino acids. Germline CDR1 and CDR2: NNHNN and SYGAGS (reference sequence). CDR3 protein: CASGDVGADTRQLYF. Incomplete CDR3 DNA: TGTGCCAGCGGTGATGTGGGGGCCGACACCAGGCAGCTCTAC.

Comments on this clone: The germline and genes are mouse ones. The CDR3 extends 1 residue past the end of the read, so its final part is completed from the germline J gene. The chain joins TRBV26 to TRBJ2-2, with 10 positions matching TRBD1. The CDR3 is made up of 16 amino acids. V gave up 4 bases and J gave up 2 bases; unmatched junction bases: 4. Looked up from germline, CDR1 is KGHPV and CDR2 is FQNQEV (reference sequence). CDR3 sequence reads: CASSPPGQGNTGQLYF. CDR3 bases read: TGTGCCAGCAGTCCGCCGGGACAGGGGAACACCGGGCAGCTCTAC.

Comments on this clone: All gene names here are mouse names. The missing CDR3 end, 1 residue past where the read stops, is filled in from the germline J gene. The chain recombines TRBV26 with TRBJ1-3; no clear D gene. CDR3 length equals 12 residues. Trimming cost V 6 bases and J 0 bases, with 3 bases left between them. From germline, CDR1 is KGHPV and CDR2 FQNQEV (reference sequence). The CDR3 DNA, read in part, is TGTGCCAGCAGGCCTTCTGGAAATACGCTCTAT. Translated, it gives CASRPSGNTLY. The entire CDR3 is CASRPSGNTLYF.

As to this clone: Genes here carry mouse names. The read falls 1 residue short of the CDR3 end, and the missing part is taken from the germline J gene. V usage is TRBV14 and J usage is TRBJ2-5; TRBD2 agrees at 9 bases. CDR1 is SGHDT, CDR2 FRDEAV, per germline. This CDR3 has 13 residues. Unmatched junction bases numbered 2, after V lost 2 bases and J lost 7 bases. The part of the CDR3 DNA that was read is TGTGCCAGCAGTTTGCTGGGGGGGTACACCCAGTAC. Translating gives CASSLLGGYTQY. The full-length CDR3 reads as CASSLLGGYTQYF.

This clone was detected a few times. Genes here carry mouse names. The missing CDR3 end, 1 residue past where the read stops, is filled in from the germline J gene. This chain joins TRBV3 and TRBJ2-1; possible D gene TRBD2, 7 bases. V lost 3 bases to trimming and J lost 1 base, with 10 bases between them. Germline CDR1 is SNHLY and CDR2 is FYNGKV (reference sequence). The CDR3 consists of 15 residues. The CDR3 DNA, read in part, is TGTGCCAGCAGCTTCCGGGGGGCAAACTATGCTGAGCAGTTC. This codes for CASSFRGANYAEQF. The full CDR3 protein reads CASSFRGANYAEQFF.

Worth noting for this clone: Gene names and germline refer to mouse. The CDR3 extends 1 residue past the end of the read, so its final part is completed from the germline J gene. V and J are TRBV12-1 and TRBJ1-3, with D perhaps matching TRBD1 (5 bases). CDR1 SGHSN and CDR2 HYEKVE come from the germline V gene. This CDR3 has 13 amino acids. Trimming shortened V by 2 bases and J by 1 base, and 5 bases separated the two germline ends. The sequenced part of the CDR3 DNA is TGTGCCAGCTCTCGACAGTCTGGAAATACGCTCTAT. This encodes CASSRQSGNTLY. The CDR3 reads in full as CASSRQSGNTLYF.

This clone has just a few counts. Mouse germline and gene names are used. The missing CDR3 end, 1 residue past where the read stops, is filled in from the germline J gene. The chain joins TRBV23 to TRBJ2-7; the table gives TRBD2 as D, unverified against the DNA. Germline V CDR1 and CDR2: KGHTA, FQNQQP. CDR3 length: 15 residues. CDR3 region: CSSSQSGTGGYEQYF. The sequenced part of the CDR3 DNA is TGCTCCAGCAGTCAATCCGGGACTGGGGGGTATGAACAGTAC. Drawing the rest from reference TRBV23 and TRBJ2-7, the complete variable domain is DAAVTQKPRYLIKMKGQEAEMKCIPEKGHTAVFWYQQKQSKELKFLIYFQNQQPLDQIDMVKERFSAVCPSSSLCSLGIRTCEAEDSALYLCSSSQSGTGGYEQYFGPGTRLTVL.

This clone is judged medium-sized. Any gene name here is a mouse gene name. The read terminates 1 residue ahead of where the CDR3 ends, so the germline J gene completes it. The chain joins TRBV3 to TRBJ1-2, with D unresolved. Germline lookup yields CDR1 SNHLY and CDR2 FYNGKV (reference sequence). V was pared by 1 base and J by 0 bases, with 6 bases between. The CDR3 runs 14 residues. CDR3 bases read: TGTGCCAGCAGCTTAGAAGGAGCAAACTCCGACTACACC. Protein: CASSLEGANSDYT. The full CDR3 reads CASSLEGANSDYTF.

This clone occurred a few times. The gene names given are mouse names. The CDR3 end lies 1 residue beyond the end of the read and is filled in from the germline J gene. The rearrangement uses TRBV13-2 and TRBJ2-5; D is tentatively TRBD1 or TRBD2 (5 bases each). The V gene lost 3 bases and the J gene lost 0 bases, with 5 bases spanning the gap. This CDR3 region has 13 residues. Germline V gene data show CDR1 as NNHNN and CDR2 as SYGAGS (reference sequence). CDR3 residues: CASGGDNQDTQYF. CDR3 DNA (partial): TGTGCCAGCGGTGGGGACAACCAAGACACCCAGTAC.

As for this clone: Mouse gene names and germline throughout. The CDR3 extends 1 residue past the end of the read, so its final part is completed from the germline J gene. The genes are TRBV26 and TRBJ1-4; D gene ambiguous. V lost 3 bases and J 5 bases, leaving 4 bases between the germline ends. The CDR3 length is 12 residues. CDR1 KGHPV and CDR2 FQNQEV come from the germline V gene (reference sequence). Partial CDR3 DNA: TGTGCCAGCAGTCTTGGGAACGAAAGATTATTT. This sequence encodes CASSLGNERLF. The full-length CDR3 reads as CASSLGNERLFF.

By sample fraction, this clone is medium-sized. Here the gene names and germline are mouse. Read coverage stops 1 residue before the CDR3 terminus; the germline J gene supplies the remainder. This chain joins TRBV26 and TRBJ2-1, with 8 bases that match TRBD2. Germline-derived CDR1 and CDR2 are KGHPV and FQNQEV (reference sequence). This CDR3 spans 15 amino acids. Trimming at V came to 0 bases and at J to 3 bases, leaving 1 base not matched to a gene. CDR3 region: CASSLSGGGYAEQFF. CDR3 DNA (partial): TGTGCCAGCAGTCTGTCTGGGGGGGGCTATGCTGAGCAGTTC.